This T cell receptor (beta chain) was sequenced during a study of blood T cell repertoires in COVID-19. Study as a whole: Samples of COVID-19 (acute and convalescent) were obtained from the United States, Italy and Spain.

This table comes from immunoSEQ multiplex PCR, and its TCRdb copy is limited to in-frame clones, with some not included. The sample consists of about 210,000 clones, approximately 91% of them appearing once. V lost 5 bases, J lost 3 bases, and 13 bases lay in between. In germline, CDR1 is SGHTA, CDR2 FQGTGA. The CDR3 consists of 14 residues. The sequenced sample consisted of peripheral blood. The rearrangement joins TRBV7-3 to TRBJ1-2; D is ambiguous. This receptor was obtained from a young man with active or convalescent COVID-19. Written as DNA, the CDR3 is TGTGCCAGCAGCCCTAATCAGCAGGACTATGGCTACACCTTC. Residues: CASSPNQQDYGYTF.